This T cell receptor (beta chain) was observed in a study of blood T cell repertoires in COVID-19. The CDR3 loop spans 16 amino acids. The germline V gene encodes CDR1 MGHRA and CDR2 YSYEKL. The trim removed 1 base at V and 2 bases at J, leaving 7 bases unmatched. Sequenced by immunoSEQ multiplex PCR; TCRdb stores in-frame clones only, minus some. The table lists around 160,000 clones, about four fifths of them singletons. Remarks on this clone: Other DNA variants within this sample encode the same CDR3.

The sequenced sample was peripheral blood. V gene TRBV4-1 combines with J gene TRBJ1-2; 7 bases line up with TRBD1. The sequence came from a woman older than 75 with acute or convalescent COVID-19. In nucleotides, the CDR3 is TGCGCCAGCAGCCAAGGAGGGGGCCGTGGGAACTATGGCTACACCTTC. Its translation is CASSQGGGRGNYGYTF.